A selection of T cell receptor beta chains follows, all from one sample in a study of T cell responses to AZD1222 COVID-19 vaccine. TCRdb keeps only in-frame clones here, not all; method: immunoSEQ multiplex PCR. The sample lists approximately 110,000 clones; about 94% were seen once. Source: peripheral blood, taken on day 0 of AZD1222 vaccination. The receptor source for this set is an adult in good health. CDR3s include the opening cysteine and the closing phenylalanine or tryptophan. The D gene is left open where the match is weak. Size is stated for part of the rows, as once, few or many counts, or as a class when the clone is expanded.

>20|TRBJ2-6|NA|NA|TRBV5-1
TGCGCCAGCAGCTCCCCTCCCGGCGGCAGGAGCAGTTCTGGGGCCAACGTCCTGACTTTC
CASSSPPGGRSSSGANVLTF
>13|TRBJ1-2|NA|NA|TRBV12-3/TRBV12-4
TGTGCCAGCAGTGACCGCGGAGGCTATGGCTACACCTTC
CASSDRGGYGYTF
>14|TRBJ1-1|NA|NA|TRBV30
TGTGCCTGGAGGGGACGGACGGTGAACACTGAAGCTTTCTTT
CAWRGRTVNTEAFF
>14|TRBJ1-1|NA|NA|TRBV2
TGTGCCAGCCGGAGGGCGGTGGGGGACACTGAAGCTTTCTTT
CASRRAVGDTEAFF
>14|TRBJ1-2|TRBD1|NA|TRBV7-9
TGTGCCAGCAGCTTAGCTGGGACAGGGGGCGGCTACACCTTC
CASSLAGTGGGYTF
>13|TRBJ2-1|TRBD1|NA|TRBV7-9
TGTGCCAGCAGACGGGACAGGGTGAATGAGCAGTTCTTC
CASRRDRVNEQFF
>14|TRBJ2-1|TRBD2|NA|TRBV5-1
TGCGCCAGCCGTCGGGAGGGCCCGTACAATGAGCAGTTCTTC
CASRREGPYNEQFF
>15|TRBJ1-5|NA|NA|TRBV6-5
TGTGCCAGCAGGGAGAAGGGGACGGAGGATCAGCCCCAGCATTTT
CASREKGTEDQPQHF
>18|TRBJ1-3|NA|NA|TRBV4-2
TGTGCCAGCAGCCAAGATCCCCTCGGGCAGTTGTATCGAAACACCATATATTTT
CASSQDPLGQLYRNTIYF
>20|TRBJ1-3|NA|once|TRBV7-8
TGTGCCAGCAGCGCCTGGAAGACATACCGAGAGCAAAGCTCTGGAAACACCATATATTTT
CASSAWKTYREQSSGNTIYF
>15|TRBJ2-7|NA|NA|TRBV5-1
TGCGCCAGCAGATTTTATACAGGAAGCTCCTACGAGCAGTACTTC
CASRFYTGSSYEQYF
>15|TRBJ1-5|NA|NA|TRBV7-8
TGTGCCAGCAGCGGAACGAATCCCGCTTTGGGGCCCCAGCATTTT
CASSGTNPALGPQHF
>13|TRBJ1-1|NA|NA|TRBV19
TGTGCCAGCCACTATGAATGGGGCAGCGAAGCTTTCTTT
CASHYEWGSEAFF
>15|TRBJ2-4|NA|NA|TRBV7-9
TGTGCCAGCAGCTTTCCAGGGGCGGCCAAAAACATTCAGTACTTC
CASSFPGAAKNIQYF
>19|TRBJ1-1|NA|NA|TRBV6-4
TGTGCCAGCAGTCTCGGAGGACGGAGGGATTGGCCATTGAACACTGAAGCTTTCTTT
CASSLGGRRDWPLNTEAFF
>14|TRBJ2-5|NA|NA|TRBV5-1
TGCGCCAGCAGCCACGGGGACTTCCAAGAGACCCAGTACTTC
CASSHGDFQETQYF
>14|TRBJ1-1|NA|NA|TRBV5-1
TGCGCCAGCAGCCCCCGGGAGGGGCCCGGCCGGGGGGTCTTT
CASSPREGPGRGVF
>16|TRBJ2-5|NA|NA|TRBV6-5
TGTGCCAGCAGTTCGGATACGACCGGGCGGACGGAGACCCAGTACTTC
CASSSDTTGRTETQYF
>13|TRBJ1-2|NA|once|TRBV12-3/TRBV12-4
TGTGCCAGCAGCCCCTCTAACGGCTATGGCTACACCTTC
CASSPSNGYGYTF
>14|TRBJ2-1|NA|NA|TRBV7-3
TGTGCCAGCAGCCCAGGGCGCAGCGGCAATGAGCAGTTCTTC
CASSPGRSGNEQFF
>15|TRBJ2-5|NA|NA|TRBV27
TGTGCCAGCAGTTTATCTGGGGGGAGCTCGGAGACCCAGTACTTC
CASSLSGGSSETQYF
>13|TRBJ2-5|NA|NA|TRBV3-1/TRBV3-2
TGTGCCAGCAGCCGCCAGGAACAAGAGACCCAGTACTTC
CASSRQEQETQYF